This T cell receptor beta chain was observed in a study of T cells in women clearing cervical HPV infection. The CDR3 runs 13 residues. The V gene's germline CDR1 is SNHLY and CDR2 FYNNEI. Only in-frame clones appear in the TCRdb table, and some are missing; sequencing was by immunoSEQ multiplex PCR. Here the sample table reports about 33,000 clones. Comment on this clone: Read sequence stops 3 residues before the CDR3 end, and the germline J gene provides the missing end.

The V gene is TRBV2, the J gene TRBJ2-2; 9 bases match TRBD1. Material: blood buffy coat. This clonotype originated in a woman aged 18 to 69 with a cervical HPV16 infection that either progressed to CIN3+ or cleared (not recorded which). CDR3 protein: CASKGQGSSPLFF. The sequenced CDR3 bases are TGTGCCAGCAAGGGACAGGGATCTTCACCG. Variable domain in full (rest from reference TRBV2 and TRBJ2-2): EPEVTQTPSHQVTQMGQEVILRCVPISNHLYFYWYRQILGQKVEFLVSFYNNEISEKSEIFDDQFSVERPDGSNFTLKIRSTKLEDSAMYFCASKGQGSSPLFFGEGSRLTVL.